Listed here are 10 T cell receptor beta chains from one sample, sequenced in a study of control samples from healthy donors and cancer patients. Profiled with immunoSEQ multiplex PCR; TCRdb holds only in-frame clones, not every one. The sample yields approximately 100,000 clones, 80% to 90% seen once. Sequencing used blood. These receptor sequences come from a man younger than 45 in good health.

The rearrangement uses TRBV27 and TRBJ1-6, with 9 nucleotides matching TRBD1. After removal of 5 bases from V and 8 bases from J, the junction contained 16 bases not matched to a gene. CDR1 and CDR2 from the germline V gene are MNHEY and SMNVEV (reference sequence). The CDR3 has 18 amino acids. CDR3 sequence reads: CASSPLVPGQGKYSPLHF. CDR3 nucleotides: TGTGCCAGCAGTCCGTTAGTCCCGGGACAGGGAAAGTATTCACCCCTCCACTTT.

The V gene is TRBV18, the J gene TRBJ1-5; D might be TRBD1 (6 bases). This CDR3 is built from 15 residues. The germline V gene has CDR1 KGHSH and CDR2 LQKENI. V lost 3 bases and J lost 0, with 9 bases in between. CDR3 DNA: TGTGCCAGCTCACCGGACAGCTATAGCAATCAGCCCCAGCATTTT. The encoded protein is CASSPDSYSNQPQHF.

The chain links TRBV7-9 to TRBJ2-7; D is perhaps TRBD2 (5 bases). Deletions cut 6 bases from V and 5 bases from J, with 14 bases between. Germline CDR1 SEHNR, CDR2 FQNEAQ (reference sequence). The CDR3 sequence is 13 residues long. In DNA form, the CDR3 reads TGTGCCAGCAGTAGGGAGACTTGGGACGAGCAGTACTTC. The encoded protein is CASSRETWDEQYF.

The chain joins TRBV5-6 to TRBJ2-2; TRBD1 aligns across 8 bases. With 4 bases clipped from V and 0 bases from J, the junction kept 5 bases outside the gene matches. The CDR3 loop spans 16 amino acids. Per germline, CDR1 SGHDT and CDR2 YYEEEE. CDR3 region: CASSRSGGPNTGELFF. The DNA for the CDR3 is TGTGCCAGCAGCAGATCAGGGGGCCCGAACACCGGGGAGCTGTTTTTT.

This clone was seen a few times. The chain uses TRBV3-1 (or the pseudogene TRBV3-2) and TRBJ2-5; TRBD1 might be the D (5 bases). This CDR3 is built from 13 residues. In germline, CDR1 is LGHDT, CDR2 YNNKEL (reference sequence). Trimming shortened V by 4 bases and J by 1 base, and 7 bases separated the two germline ends. CDR3 nucleotides: TGTGCCAGCAGCCGACAGATCCAAGAGACCCAGTACTTC. This gives the protein CASSRQIQETQYF.

The chain carries TRBV7-9 and TRBJ2-7; 9 bases fit TRBD2. J was trimmed by 3 bases and V by 5 bases; bases with no gene match: 5. Germline CDR1 reads SEHNR; CDR2 reads FQNEAQ (reference sequence). This CDR3 spans 14 amino acids. The CDR3: CASSGLAGYYEQYF. CDR3 sequence (DNA): TGTGCCAGCAGCGGGCTAGCGGGATACTACGAGCAGTACTTC. Combining the CDR3 with reference TRBV7-9 and TRBJ2-7 gives the whole variable domain DTGVSQNPRHKITKRGQNVTFRCDPISEHNRLYWYRQTLGQGPEFLTYFQNEAQLEKSRLLSDRFSAERPKGSFSTLEIQRTEQGDSAMYLCASSGLAGYYEQYFGPGTRLTVT.

The DNA of the CDR3 is TGTGCCAGCAGTGAATCGGTCCTAGCGGGAGCTGAGCAGTTCTTC. Amino acid sequence: CASSESVLAGAEQFF. The chain combines TRBV25-1 with TRBJ2-1, with 10 bases fitting TRBD2. The CDR3 covers 15 residues. The ends lost 1 base at V and 9 bases at J; junction bases unmatched: 6. Germline CDR1 MGHDK, CDR2 SYGVNS.

The chain links TRBV14 to TRBJ2-7, with no clear D. Per germline, CDR1 SGHDN and CDR2 FVKESK. V was cut by 4 bases and J by 2 bases, with 6 bases left in between. The CDR3 totals 12 residues. The chain's CDR3 is CASSLVTYEQYF. The CDR3 coding sequence is TGTGCCAGCAGCCTCGTGACCTACGAGCAGTACTTC.

The chain has TRBV11-2 and TRBJ2-6; TRBD2 aligns across 7 bases. This CDR3 is built from 18 residues. The V gene end was trimmed by 2 bases and the J gene end by 0 bases; junction bases not matched to a gene: 7. Germline V CDR1 and CDR2: SGHAT, FQNNGV. CDR3 residues: CASSLSGSGTSGANVLTF. The CDR3 DNA reads TGTGCCAGCAGCTTATCGGGAAGCGGGACCTCTGGGGCCAACGTCCTGACTTTC.

The chain recombines TRBV10-3 with TRBJ2-3; 7 nucleotides align to TRBD1. Germline V gene data show CDR1 as ENHRY and CDR2 as SYGVKD. CDR3 length equals 15 residues. The V segment lost 6 bases and the J segment 4 bases; nucleotides outside the gene matches: 10. CDR3 in amino acids: CAISDRVSSADTQYF. The DNA for the CDR3 is TGTGCCATCAGCGACAGGGTGAGCAGCGCAGATACGCAGTATTTT.